This T cell receptor (beta chain) was sequenced during a study of blood T cell repertoires in COVID-19. At the level of the study: Some COVID-19 samples were acute and others convalescent; all came from the United States, Italy and Spain.

Original processing notes: Researchers report that nucleated cell counts were estimated from reference gene primer amplification. Generated by immunoSEQ multiplex PCR, the TCRdb table keeps only in-frame clones and is missing some. V and J calls and clone size are copied from that table; D and trimming were computed from the DNA. The sample consists of 120,000 or so clones, around 80% of them appearing once. The CDR3 has 15 amino acids. The V gene's germline CDR1 is LNHDA and CDR2 SQIVND (reference sequence). Trimming removed 3 bases at V and 0 bases at J, with 12 bases between. Sequencing used peripheral blood. V and J are TRBV19 and TRBJ2-7, with a weak D call TRBD2 (5 bases). The TCR sequence derives from a man aged 30-40 years with COVID-19, enrolled during active disease. As DNA, the CDR3 is TGTGCCAGTAGTATTCCGGGAAGGAGCTCCTACGAGCAGTACTTC. This sequence encodes CASSIPGRSSYEQYF.